These 18 T cell receptor beta chains originate from one sample sequenced in a study of blood T cell repertoires in COVID-19. The protocol was immunoSEQ multiplex PCR, while the TCRdb copy is restricted to in-frame clones and leaves out a portion. Counted here are tens of thousands of clones, around 84% occurring once; the ten biggest clones make up about 12%. Sequenced input: peripheral blood. The receptors were gathered from a human donor in a cohort sampled during active COVID-19.

The chain is built from TRBV12-3 or TRBV12-4 and TRBJ1-2; D not resolved. The CDR3 consists of 13 residues. Trimming took 3 bases from V and 4 from J, leaving 9 bases between them. CDR3: CASSFKASYGYTF. In nucleotides, the CDR3 is TGTGCCAGCAGTTTTAAAGCGAGCTATGGCTACACCTTC.

The rearrangement joins TRBV6-5 to TRBJ2-7; possibly TRBD2 for D (5 bases). The CDR3 totals 13 residues. Trimming cost V 4 bases and J 7 bases, with 14 bases left between them. Germline lookup yields CDR1 MNHEY and CDR2 SVGAGI. The CDR3 bases are TGTGCCAGCAGTTCTCAATTAGCGTGGGAGCAGTACTTC. Its protein product is CASSSQLAWEQYF.

This chain joins TRBV6-2 or TRBV6-3 and TRBJ2-7; no clear D. The germline CDR1 and CDR2 sequences are MNHEY and SVGEGT. V gave up 2 bases and J gave up 3 bases, with 5 bases separating them. This CDR3 is built from 12 residues. The CDR3 sequence is CASSYVGYEQYF. For the CDR3, the DNA is TGTGCCAGCAGTTACGTCGGCTACGAGCAGTACTTC.

This rearrangement joins TRBV9 to TRBJ2-7; 7 nucleotides align to TRBD1. Germline loops: CDR1 SGDLS, CDR2 YYNGEE. V was pared by 4 bases and J by 4 bases, with 11 bases of the junction left unmatched. The CDR3 runs to 15 residues. As DNA, the CDR3 is TGTGCCAGCAGCCCACGAACAGGGGACGGATACGAGCAGTACTTC. Translated: CASSPRTGDGYEQYF. The whole variable domain, remainder taken from reference TRBV9 and TRBJ2-7, is DSGVTQTPKHLITATGQRVTLRCSPRSGDLSVYWYQQSLDQGLQFLIQYYNGEERAKGNILERFSAQQFPDLHSELNLSSLELGDSALYFCASSPRTGDGYEQYFGPGTRLTVT.

The chain combines TRBV5-1 with TRBJ2-3; possibly TRBD1 for D (5 bases). The CDR3 is 15 amino acids. CDR1 is SGHRS and CDR2 is YFSETQ in the germline V gene. Trimming left V 2 bases short and J 1 base short, with 11 bases between. CDR3 in DNA: TGCGCCAGCAGCTTATCAGGGATTGGCACAGATACGCAGTATTTT. Protein sequence: CASSLSGIGTDTQYF.

The chain joins TRBV5-1 to TRBJ1-3; possibly TRBD1 for D (6 bases). The CDR3 is 15 residues long. Trimming shortened V by 4 bases and J by 0 bases, and 11 bases separated the two germline ends. Germline CDR1 and CDR2: SGHRS and YFSETQ. This chain's CDR3 is CASSATGFSGNTIYF. The CDR3, as DNA: TGCGCCAGCAGCGCAACAGGGTTCTCTGGAAACACCATATATTTT.

The rearrangement links TRBV6-6 to TRBJ1-1; TRBD1 might be the D (6 bases). Trimming pared 0 bases from V and 5 bases from J, leaving 7 bases between. CDR3 length equals 13 residues. Looked up from germline, CDR1 is MNHNY and CDR2 is SVGAGI (reference sequence). CDR3 residues: CASSYSQGTEAFF. The CDR3 DNA sequence: TGTGCCAGCAGTTACTCACAGGGAACTGAAGCTTTCTTT.

The chain is built from TRBV19 and TRBJ1-1; no clear D. The CDR3 runs 15 residues. Trimming took off 5 bases at V and 6 bases at J, with 19 bases between the two ends. CDR1 is LNHDA, CDR2 SQIVND, per germline (reference sequence). The DNA for the CDR3 is TGTGCCAGTAGTCTCGCGACCCGGGGTTTCGCTGAAGCTTTCTTT. It is translated as CASSLATRGFAEAFF.

The chain links TRBV10-2 to TRBJ2-7; weak D call: TRBD1 (5 bases). Germline CDR1 and CDR2: WSHSY and SAAADI. CDR3 length: 12 residues. Trimming removed 8 bases from V and 3 bases from J, with 11 bases in between. The CDR3 sequence is CASGASLYEQYF. CDR3 coding DNA: TGCGCCAGCGGGGCTAGTCTCTACGAGCAGTACTTC.

This chain uses TRBV28 with TRBJ1-2; perhaps TRBD1 as D (5 bases). Germline assignment: CDR1 MDHEN and CDR2 SYDVKM. The CDR3 sequence is 14 residues long. The V gene lost 3 bases and the J gene lost 5 bases, with 13 bases spanning the gap. The CDR3 coding sequence is TGTGCCAGCAGTTTGGAACAGGATTGGTATGGCTACACCTTC. It specifies CASSLEQDWYGYTF.

The chain is built from TRBV19 and TRBJ2-5; 7 bases are a match to TRBD2. CDR3 size: 11 residues. The germline V gene encodes CDR1 LNHDA and CDR2 SQIVND (reference sequence). V dropped 5 bases and J dropped 10; count of bases not matched to a gene: 4. CDR3 residues: CASSLGGDQYF. CDR3 nucleotides: TGTGCCAGTAGTTTGGGGGGGGACCAGTACTTC. Looking up the rest from reference TRBV19 and TRBJ2-5 gives the full variable domain: DGGITQSPKYLFRKEGQNVTLSCEQNLNHDAMYWYRQDPGQGLRLIYYSQIVNDFQKGDIAEGYSVSREKKESFPLTVTSAQKNPTAFYLCASSLGGDQYFGPGTRLLVL.

This chain connects TRBV28 to TRBJ1-5; a weak D match, TRBD1 (5 bases). This CDR3 comprises 14 residues. From germline, CDR1 is MDHEN and CDR2 SYDVKM. Between the trimmed V and J ends, which lost 5 bases and 5 bases, there was a span of 13 bases. The DNA for the CDR3 is TGTGCCAGCAGTCGACTAGACAGATATCAGCCCCAGCATTTT. It translates to CASSRLDRYQPQHF.

The chain couples TRBV6-5 to TRBJ1-1; 9 bases map to TRBD1. This CDR3 contains 14 residues. Looked up from germline, CDR1 is MNHEY and CDR2 is SVGAGI. J lost 1 base, V lost 6 bases, and 3 bases had no gene match. In DNA form, the CDR3 reads TGTGCCAGCAGGTACAGGGGGCCGAACACTGAAGCTTTCTTT. It codes for CASRYRGPNTEAFF.

The chain carries TRBV7-6 and TRBJ2-3; 10 bases align to TRBD2. The germline gives CDR1 SGHVS, CDR2 FNYEAQ. J lost 0 bases, V lost 4 bases, and 7 bases had no gene match. The CDR3 spans 17 residues. As DNA, the CDR3 is TGTGCCAGCAGCTCCTTAGCGGGGGGTACTAGCACAGATACGCAGTATTTT. Translation gives CASSSLAGGTSTDTQYF.

The genes are TRBV6-1 and TRBJ2-3; 11 nucleotides agree with TRBD2. The germline V gene encodes CDR1 MNHNS and CDR2 SASEGT. The CDR3 extends over 17 amino acids. J gave up 2 bases and V 4 bases, and 8 bases lay outside the gene matches. Here the CDR3 reads CASSVWLAGGSTDTQYF. Here the CDR3 DNA reads TGTGCCAGCAGTGTTTGGCTAGCGGGGGGCTCCACAGATACGCAGTATTTT.

This clone was seen just once. The chain has TRBV6-7 and TRBJ1-2; D unresolved. TRBV6-7 is recorded as an ORF, its role being uncertain. V lost 5 bases to trimming and J lost 1 base, with 14 bases between them. The CDR3 consists of 15 residues. In DNA form, the CDR3 reads TGTGCCAGCAGTCCCACCGGGGTATGTAACTATGGCTACACCTTC. Protein product: CASSPTGVCNYGYTF.

The chain links TRBV6-5 to TRBJ1-1; 8 bases align to TRBD1. The CDR3 runs to 15 residues. Germline CDR1 MNHEY, CDR2 SVGAGI. J gave up 6 bases and V 8 bases, and 14 bases lay outside the gene matches. The CDR3: CASREQKQGVPEAFF. CDR3 DNA: TGTGCCAGCCGAGAACAGAAACAGGGGGTCCCTGAAGCTTTCTTT.

This clone was seen a handful of times. The genes are TRBV14 and TRBJ2-7; weak D call: TRBD1 (6 bases). Looked up from germline, CDR1 is SGHDN and CDR2 is FVKESK. CDR3 size: 16 residues. V was trimmed by 4 bases and J by 3 bases, leaving 19 bases between them. CDR3 sequence reads: CASSPTGPVQYYEQYF. In DNA form, the CDR3 reads TGTGCCAGCAGCCCGACAGGACCGGTCCAGTACTACGAGCAGTACTTC.